This TCR beta chain was captured by sequencing in a study of blood T cell repertoires in COVID-19. Study as a whole: Italy, Spain and the United States were the sources of the convalescent and acute COVID-19 samples. From T cells, B-cell-depleted T cells, or PBMCs came the material, which was cDNA or gDNA.

TCRdb's table, derived via immunoSEQ multiplex PCR, lists solely in-frame clones and lacks some. Found here are over 90,000 clones, roughly 92% of them singletons; the top ten hold 1.9%. Germline assignment: CDR1 MNHNY and CDR2 SVGAGI (reference sequence). The CDR3 has 15 residues. V trimming: 6 bases; J trimming: 1 base; junction bases outside the gene matches: 8. The receptor comes from a woman between 50 and 59 years old with COVID-19, enrolled during active disease. Sequenced material: peripheral blood. The chain joins TRBV6-6 to TRBJ1-1; 7 bases map to TRBD1. CDR3 amino acids: CASRKRQGGNTEAFF. For the CDR3, the DNA is TGTGCCAGCAGAAAAAGGCAGGGGGGGAACACTGAAGCTTTCTTT.